The subject of this entry is one TCR beta chain. Its antigen remains unknown. Trimming left V 5 bases short and J 4 bases short, with 9 bases between. The CDR3 covers 12 residues. The V gene's germline CDR1 is SGHRS and CDR2 YFSETQ. Produced via immunoSEQ multiplex PCR; TCRdb's table is partial and in-frame only. Among 95,000 to 150,000 clones listed, approximately 95% were seen once. This specimen comes from a study of graft-versus-host responses after intestinal transplantation. The sequences come from unstimulated CD8+ T cells sorted from spleen or lymph node cells, collected before intestinal transplant. The chain carries TRBV5-1 and TRBJ1-1, with D uncertain. This receptor was obtained from a human donor who received an intestinal transplant. The CDR3 nucleotides read TGCGCCAGCAGTCCCGGGGTCACTGAAGCTTTCTTT. Translating gives CASSPGVTEAFF.